The present TCR beta chain was sequenced within a study of blood T cells in healthy people across ages. With a J-beta primer mix and a sample-barcoded 5' primer, a second PCR ran about 6 to 11 cycles. One entry per CDR3 protein, called by TCRdb with MiXCR from the 5' RACE reads. The table has 650,000 to 1,000,000 distinct CDR3 sequences, 46% seen once. This clonotype has more than one count but fewer than ten. Researchers collected ten milliliters of peripheral blood from every single donor. Researchers report isolating at least 6.5 million PBMCs per sample. The V end lost 2 bases, the J end lost 4 bases, and 8 bases lay between the germline ends. This CDR3 spans 13 amino acids. The germline gives CDR1 MGHDK, CDR2 SYGVNS.

The sequence was obtained from an elderly man in good health. Sequenced: blood. The J gene is TRBJ2-5, the V gene TRBV25-1; no clear D. CDR3 bases: TGTGCCAGCAGTGAAAGTGGGCGAGAGACCCAGTACTTC. As protein: CASSESGRETQYF. Full variable domain (remainder filled in from reference TRBV25-1 and TRBJ2-5): EADIYQTPRYLVIGTGKKITLECSQTMGHDKMYWYQQDPGMELHLIHYSYGVNSTEKGDLSSESTVSRIRTEHFPLTLESARPSHTSQYLCASSESGRETQYFGPGTRLLVL.